These 15 T cell receptor beta chains were all obtained from the same sample, sequenced in a study of blood T cell repertoires in COVID-19. Profiled with immunoSEQ multiplex PCR; TCRdb holds only in-frame clones, not every one. The profile covers 75,000 to 90,000 clones, with around 81% appearing a single time and about 18% taken by the ten largest. Input material: peripheral blood. The source is an older man with active or convalescent COVID-19.

This chain links TRBV7-2 with TRBJ2-3; tentative D call: TRBD1 (5 bases). Per germline, CDR1 SGHTA and CDR2 FQGNSA. The V end lost 7 bases, the J end lost 2 bases, and 13 bases lay between the germline ends. CDR3 size: 14 residues. CDR3 sequence: CASNFQGITDTQYF. CDR3 sequence (DNA): TGTGCCAGCAACTTCCAGGGCATCACAGATACGCAGTATTTT.

This clone was detected a few times. The J gene is TRBJ1-2, the V gene TRBV7-6; TRBD1 is a possible D gene (6 bases). CDR3 length equals 15 residues. With 3 bases removed from V and 8 bases from J, the gap between germline ends came to 19 bases. From germline, CDR1 is SGHVS and CDR2 FNYEAQ. CDR3 in DNA: TGTGCCAGCAGCTTGGGGGCTGGGTCAGGCGAGGGCTACACCTTC. As protein: CASSLGAGSGEGYTF.

V gene TRBV15 combines with J gene TRBJ2-1; perhaps TRBD1 as D (6 bases). This CDR3 has 15 residues. CDR1 is LNHNV and CDR2 is YYDKDF in the germline V gene (reference sequence). The V and J ends lost 5 bases and 4 bases respectively, with 15 bases between them. The CDR3 DNA is TGTGCCACCAGCCCTCTCAGGGGTGGGTACAATGAGCAGTTCTTC. This gives the protein CATSPLRGGYNEQFF. The full variable domain, with the rest looked up from reference TRBV15 and TRBJ2-1, is DAMVIQNPRYQVTQFGKPVTLSCSQTLNHNVMYWYQQKSSQAPKLLFHYYDKDFNNEADTPDNFQSRRPNTSFCFLDIRSPGLGDTAMYLCATSPLRGGYNEQFFGPGTRLTVL.

This chain links TRBV18 with TRBJ2-1; TRBD2 agrees at 11 bases. The junction had 10 bases not matched to a gene; V was cut back by 0 bases and J by 0 bases. Per the germline V gene, CDR1 is KGHSH and CDR2 is LQKENI. The CDR3 is made up of 20 amino acids. The CDR3 nucleotides read TGTGCCAGCTCACCACCGAGAACTAGCGGGGGCCCGAGCTCCTACAATGAGCAGTTCTTC. This codes for CASSPPRTSGGPSSYNEQFF.

V and J are TRBV11-3 and TRBJ2-5, with TRBD1 matching over 10 bases. The CDR3 covers 17 residues. V lost 2 bases and J lost 5; bases outside the gene matches: 11. The germline V gene encodes CDR1 SGHNT and CDR2 YENEEA. CDR3 sequence: CASSLRTGGSRRETQYF. CDR3 nucleotide sequence: TGTGCCAGCAGCTTACGGACAGGGGGAAGTCGCAGGGAGACCCAGTACTTC.

This clone was detected only a few times. The V call is TRBV29-1, the J call TRBJ2-5; TRBD1 might be the D (5 bases). The germline V and J ends were trimmed by 1 base and 5 bases, with 20 bases remaining between them. The CDR3 runs 16 residues. Germline V gives CDR1 SQVTM, CDR2 ANQGSEA. CDR3 sequence (DNA): TGCAGCGTTGAAGGAAACCCGCAGGGATTCCGGGAGACCCAGTACTTC. Protein sequence: CSVEGNPQGFRETQYF.

The J gene is TRBJ1-6, the V gene TRBV28; D call uncertain. CDR1 MDHEN and CDR2 SYDVKM come from the germline V gene. The CDR3 length is 16 residues. Trimming left V 6 bases short and J 0 bases short, with 12 bases between. The CDR3 nucleotides read TGTGCCAGCAGCGCTGCACTAAGCTCCTATAATTCACCCCTCCACTTT. Translating gives CASSAALSSYNSPLHF.

The chain has TRBV29-1 and TRBJ1-2; TRBD1 might be the D (5 bases). The CDR3 covers 11 residues. Germline CDR1 and CDR2: SQVTM and ANQGSEA. The CDR3 sequence: CTTWGGSRYTF. The CDR3 DNA sequence: TGCACTACGTGGGGGGGATCGCGCTACACCTTC. Supplemented by reference TRBV29-1 and TRBJ1-2, the full variable domain reads SAVISQKPSRDICQRGTSLTIQCQVDSQVTMMFWYRQQPGQSLTLIATANQGSEATYESGFVIDKFPISRPNLTFSTLTVSNMSPEDSSIYLCTTWGGSRYTFGSGTRLTVV.

This clone was counted a single time. V is TRBV24-1 and J is TRBJ1-4; D not certain. V was clipped by 3 bases and J by 7 bases, with 8 bases between them. Per germline, CDR1 KGHDR and CDR2 SFDVKD. The CDR3 spans 13 residues. The chain's CDR3 is CATSDETSEKLFF. CDR3 bases: TGTGCCACCAGTGATGAAACGAGTGAAAAACTGTTTTTT.

The gene calls are TRBV19 and TRBJ1-2, with TRBD1 as a possible D gene (6 bases). The germline V gene encodes CDR1 LNHDA and CDR2 SQIVND (reference sequence). This CDR3 is built from 15 residues. The V end was cut by 4 bases, the J end by 0 bases, with 12 bases between. In nucleotides, the CDR3 is TGTGCCAGTAGTACCCCGGGGGGGCCTAACTATGGCTACACCTTC. Amino acids: CASSTPGGPNYGYTF. The full variable domain, in which reference TRBV19 and TRBJ1-2 provide the parts outside the CDR3, is DGGITQSPKYLFRKEGQNVTLSCEQNLNHDAMYWYRQDPGQGLRLIYYSQIVNDFQKGDIAEGYSVSREKKESFPLTVTSAQKNPTAFYLCASSTPGGPNYGYTFGSGTRLTVV.

The J gene is TRBJ1-1, the V gene TRBV7-9, with unresolved D. Trimming stripped 2 bases from V and 3 bases from J, with 16 bases between. The CDR3 spans 16 residues. Germline CDR1 SEHNR, CDR2 FQNEAQ (reference sequence). DNA of the CDR3: TGTGCCAGCAGCTTATATTCGGGTGAAGGATACACTGAAGCTTTCTTT. Amino acids: CASSLYSGEGYTEAFF.

Only a few counts were recorded for this clone. J is TRBJ1-5 and V is TRBV4-1; TRBD1 is a possible D gene (5 bases). In germline, CDR1 is MGHRA, CDR2 YSYEKL. With 0 bases removed from V and 5 bases from J, the gap between germline ends came to 14 bases. The CDR3 runs to 16 residues. In DNA, the CDR3 is TGCGCCAGCAGCCAAGATCTAACAGGATTGTATCAGCCCCAGCATTTT. Amino acids: CASSQDLTGLYQPQHF.

This rearrangement joins TRBV7-8 to TRBJ2-2; 11 bases are a match to TRBD2. Germline CDR1 reads SGHVS; CDR2 reads FQNEAQ. The V gene end was trimmed by 1 base and the J gene end by 7 bases; junction bases not matched to a gene: 8. The CDR3 consists of 17 residues. The CDR3 loop is CASSLVGVAGGFGELFF. The CDR3 DNA follows: TGTGCCAGCAGCTTAGTTGGAGTAGCGGGAGGGTTCGGGGAGCTGTTTTTT.

This clone was detected only once. CDR3 DNA: TGTGCCAGCTCAGTGGACAGGGGGCTGACTGAAGCTTTCTTT. This translates into CASSVDRGLTEAFF. The V and J genes are TRBV18 and TRBJ1-1, with 11 bases that match TRBD1. Germline values: CDR1 KGHSH, CDR2 LQKENI. V lost 5 bases, J lost 5 bases, and 4 bases stayed unmatched. The CDR3 has 14 residues.

The gene calls are TRBV10-1 and TRBJ2-1; tentative D call: TRBD1 (5 bases). Germline V gives CDR1 WNHNN, CDR2 SYGVQD (reference sequence). CDR3 length: 13 residues. Deletions cut 4 bases from V and 5 bases from J, with 9 bases between. The CDR3, as DNA: TGCGCCAGCAGTGTGGACACCGACAATGAGCAGTTCTTC. This gives the protein CASSVDTDNEQFF.